These T cell receptor beta chains were read from a single sample in a study of T cell repertoires in cytomegalovirus infection. Antigen specificity for these receptors is unknown. TCRdb fed the reads into MiXCR, producing one record per CDR3 protein. The sample lists under 850,000 distinct CDR3 sequences; around 30% were seen once. The material was cultured PBMCs, obtained from culture after CMV antigen stimulation. The receptors originated from a human donor in good health (CMV status not recorded). Some clones in this sample may be carry-over from other donors' samples. Each CDR3 is given with its conserved first and last residue. A D gene is named only where the DNA matches it firmly. A clone size is listed for some rows: how often the clone was seen (once, few, many), or a class if it is expanded.

TGCAGCGTTGCGGGCGGCACAACTAATGAAAAACTGTTTTTT	CSVAGGTTNEKLFF	NA	NA	TRBJ1-4	TRBV29-1
TGCGCCAGCACCCGAGCGGGAAGCACAGATACGCAGTATTTT	CASTRAGSTDTQYF	TRBD2	NA	TRBJ2-3	TRBV5-1
TGCAGTGCCAATGAGGGGGGCCCCAGCACAGATACGCAGTATTTT	CSANEGGPSTDTQYF	NA	NA	TRBJ2-3	TRBV20-1
TGTGCCAGCAGCTTCAGCCTTACTAGCGGGGGCAGCACAGATACGCAGTATTTT	CASSFSLTSGGSTDTQYF	TRBD2	NA	TRBJ2-3	TRBV7-9
TGTGCCAGCAGCGACAATCGACAGGGGAGTACTGAAGCTTTCTTT	CASSDNRQGSTEAFF	TRBD1	few	TRBJ1-1	TRBV7-9
TGTGCCAGCAGCTCTGCGGACAGAACCTTGACACCCCTCCACTTT	CASSSADRTLTPLHF	NA	few	TRBJ1-6	TRBV5-8
TGTGCCAGCAGCAGCGCAGGAGAGACCCAGTACTTC	CASSSAGETQYF	NA	many	TRBJ2-5	TRBV6-1
TGTGCCAGCTCACACGGGACAGGGGTGGCACCCCTCCACTTT	CASSHGTGVAPLHF	TRBD1	NA	TRBJ1-6	TRBV18
TGTGCCAGCAGTTTCCTAGCGACTACCTACAATGAGCAGTTCTTC	CASSFLATTYNEQFF	NA	few	TRBJ2-1	TRBV6-2/TRBV6-3
TGTGCCAGCAGTTTAAGGCGGGACGGGGAGCAGTTCTTC	CASSLRRDGEQFF	NA	NA	TRBJ2-1	TRBV12-3/TRBV12-4
TGTGCCAGCAGCCGGACAGGGGGCTACACCTTC	CASSRTGGYTF	TRBD1	NA	TRBJ1-2	TRBV11-2